The 32 T cell receptor beta chains reported below all come from one sample, sequenced in a study of shared clonotypes between healthy human individuals. Assay used: immunoSEQ multiplex PCR; TCRdb lists only in-frame clones, some missing. The sample includes 1 million to 1.3 million clones, about four fifths seen only once; the top ten take around 0.6%. The sample consisted of memory CD4+ T cells from PBMCs. Subset: CD45RA-negative fraction. The receptors stem from a man aged 18 to 30 in good health. Some clones in this sample may be carry-over from other donors' samples.

The chain combines TRBV28 with TRBJ2-7; no clear D gene. Between the trimmed V and J ends, which lost 10 bases and 0 bases, there was a span of 13 bases. This CDR3 comprises 13 residues. Germline V gene data show CDR1 as MDHEN and CDR2 as SYDVKM. CDR3 in DNA: TGTGCCACCGATCGTCTGCGCTCCTACGAGCAGTACTTC. Protein: CATDRLRSYEQYF.

The chain has TRBV6-1 and TRBJ1-5, with 10 bases identical to TRBD1. V trimming: 4 bases; J trimming: 4 bases; junction bases outside the gene matches: 4. Per germline, CDR1 MNHNS and CDR2 SASEGT. The CDR3 is 15 amino acids. DNA of the CDR3: TGTGCCAGCAGTGGTGGGACAGGGGTTAATCAGCCCCAGCATTTT. Translated, it gives CASSGGTGVNQPQHF.

Concerning this clone itself: The junction shows a germline mismatch at one end, possibly a read error. The chain uses TRBV30 and TRBJ1-2; the D gene is possibly TRBD1 (6 bases). Germline V lookup: CDR1 GTSNPN, CDR2 SVGIG (reference sequence). The CDR3 length is 15 residues. CDR3 bases: TGTGCCTGGGCGAAGGGGGAAGTTGCTAACTATGGCTACGCCTTC. This sequence encodes CAWAKGEVANYGYAF.

V and J are TRBV7-3 and TRBJ2-1, with D possibly matching TRBD2 (6 bases). The CDR3 extends over 13 amino acids. Between the trimmed V and J ends, which lost 5 bases and 6 bases, there was a span of 11 bases. CDR1 and CDR2 (germline): SGHTA, FQGTGA. The CDR3: CASSRDGSNEQFF. The CDR3 nucleotides read TGTGCCAGCAGCCGGGACGGGAGCAATGAGCAGTTCTTC.

A remark on this clone: A much larger clone differs by one base, so this may be a read error. The DNA for the CDR3 is TGTGCCTGGAGTGTACCGACTGGCGGGCCGGGAGAGACCCAGTACTTC. Protein sequence: CAWSVPTGGPGETQYF. The chain carries TRBV30 and TRBJ2-5, with D possibly matching TRBD2 (5 bases). Trimming took off 0 bases at V and 4 bases at J, with 18 bases between the two ends. CDR3 length equals 16 residues. Germline V gene lookup returns CDR1 GTSNPN and CDR2 SVGIG (reference sequence).

V and J are TRBV27 and TRBJ1-1, with 7 bases identical to TRBD1. Germline V lookup: CDR1 MNHEY, CDR2 SMNVEV (reference sequence). This CDR3 is 14 amino acids long. J lost 6 bases, V lost 0 bases, and 4 bases had no gene match. CDR3 region: CASSLSGGEAEAFF. DNA of the CDR3: TGTGCCAGCAGTTTATCAGGGGGCGAGGCTGAAGCTTTCTTT.

The chain employs TRBV2 and TRBJ2-7; D is uncertain. This CDR3 comprises 11 residues. The germline gives CDR1 SNHLY, CDR2 FYNNEI. V lost 4 bases to trimming and J lost 6 bases, with 7 bases between them. CDR3 region: CASSGIFEQYF. Here the CDR3 DNA reads TGTGCCAGCAGTGGAATATTCGAGCAGTACTTC.

The chain combines TRBV7-8 with TRBJ1-1; the match to TRBD1 covers 8 bases. Germline loops: CDR1 SGHVS, CDR2 FQNEAQ. V shed 5 bases, J shed 8 bases, and the junction held 7 bases outside the gene matches. This CDR3 is 13 amino acids long. CDR3 nucleotides: TGTGCCAGCAGCGTTCAGGGGGCGGGGGAAGCTTTCTTT. The encoded protein is CASSVQGAGEAFF. Full variable domain (rest looked up from reference TRBV7-8 and TRBJ1-1): GAGVSQSPRYKVAKRGQDVALRCDPISGHVSLFWYQQALGQGPEFLTYFQNEAQLDKSGLPSDRFFAERPEGSVSTLKIQRTQQEDSAVYLCASSVQGAGEAFFGQGTRLTVV.

This clone appeared a few times. The chain combines TRBV7-3 with TRBJ2-7; weak D call: TRBD2 (6 bases). The germline gives CDR1 SGHTA, CDR2 FQGTGA. V lost 5 bases, J lost 2 bases, and 13 bases lay in between. The CDR3 totals 14 residues. For the CDR3, the DNA is TGTGCCAGCAGCCCCTCGTCGGGGGCCTACGAGCAGTACTTC. It codes for CASSPSSGAYEQYF.

This chain links TRBV19 with TRBJ2-7; 9 positions agree with TRBD1. This CDR3 contains 14 residues. In germline, CDR1 is LNHDA, CDR2 SQIVND (reference sequence). V lost 3 bases, J lost 6 bases, and 6 bases stayed unmatched. In DNA form, the CDR3 reads TGTGCCAGTAGTATTGGGGACAGGGCTCGCGAGCAGTACTTC. Translating gives CASSIGDRAREQYF.

Regarding this clone: The same CDR3 is also encoded by other DNA sequences in this sample. J is TRBJ2-7 and V is TRBV5-1, with D possibly matching TRBD1 (6 bases). The V and J ends lost 0 bases and 2 bases respectively, with 9 bases between them. The CDR3 is 14 residues long. Per germline, CDR1 SGHRS and CDR2 YFSETQ. The CDR3 DNA sequence: TGCGCCAGCAGCTTGGTAGGGGGACCCTACGAGCAGTACTTC. Translation gives CASSLVGGPYEQYF.

The V and J genes are TRBV18 and TRBJ2-7; D perhaps matches TRBD1 (5 bases). This CDR3 region has 14 residues. V lost 3 bases to trimming and J lost 3 bases, with 12 bases between them. Per the germline V gene, CDR1 is KGHSH and CDR2 is LQKENI. The CDR3 region is CASSPSTGLYEQYF. In DNA, the CDR3 is TGTGCCAGCTCACCTTCTACAGGCCTCTACGAGCAGTACTTC.

This clone was recorded a few times. The rearrangement uses TRBV28 and TRBJ1-1; no clear D gene. The CDR3 is 14 amino acids. The germline V gene encodes CDR1 MDHEN and CDR2 SYDVKM. Trimming took off 9 bases at V and 1 base at J, with 15 bases between the two ends. The CDR3 loop is CASLGASRNTEAFF. CDR3 coding DNA: TGTGCCAGTTTGGGTGCCTCTCGGAACACTGAAGCTTTCTTT.

V gene TRBV7-2 combines with J gene TRBJ1-1; possibly TRBD1 for D (6 bases). V was cut by 2 bases and J by 3 bases, with 13 bases left in between. CDR1 is SGHTA and CDR2 is FQGNSA in the germline V gene. The CDR3 is made up of 15 amino acids. Here the CDR3 reads CASSLLGAGYTEAFF. The CDR3 DNA follows: TGTGCCAGCAGCTTATTGGGGGCTGGGTACACTGAAGCTTTCTTT.

This clone was recorded only once. The chain couples TRBV7-3 to TRBJ1-1, with 7 bases aligning to TRBD1. This CDR3 region has 15 residues. Germline loops: CDR1 SGHTA, CDR2 FQGTGA. The V and J ends lost 0 bases and 4 bases, in that order; junction bases with no gene match: 5. This CDR3 reads CASSLTLAGGTEAFF. Written as DNA, the CDR3 is TGTGCCAGCAGCTTAACTCTCGCAGGGGGCACTGAAGCTTTCTTT.

This chain links TRBV6-1 with TRBJ2-3; a possible D gene is TRBD2 (5 bases). Germline CDR1 MNHNS, CDR2 SASEGT. The length of the CDR3 is 14 residues. Deletions cut 3 bases from V and 4 bases from J, with 11 bases between. The CDR3 spells CASSDRAGADTQYF. In DNA form, the CDR3 reads TGTGCCAGCAGTGACCGGGCCGGGGCAGATACGCAGTATTTT.

V gene TRBV6-6 combines with J gene TRBJ1-2, with D maybe TRBD1 (6 bases). V was pared by 5 bases and J by 3 bases, with 13 bases between. Germline V gene data show CDR1 as MNHNY and CDR2 as SVGAGI (reference sequence). This CDR3 spans 14 amino acids. CDR3 in amino acids: CASSRGGLDYGYTF. As DNA, the CDR3 is TGTGCCAGCAGTCGGGGGGGGCTCGACTATGGCTACACCTTC.

The chain uses TRBV7-2 and TRBJ2-7, with D perhaps being TRBD1 or TRBD2 (6 bases each). V lost 5 bases and J 4 bases, leaving 15 bases between the germline ends. Germline CDR1 and CDR2: SGHTA and FQGNSA. CDR3 size: 14 residues. CDR3 sequence: CASSPGGAIYEQYF. CDR3 bases: TGTGCCAGCAGCCCCGGGGGCGCGATTTACGAGCAGTACTTC.

To note about this clone: Other DNA sequences from this sample encode an identical CDR3 as well. V and J are TRBV30 and TRBJ2-3; D remains unclear. This CDR3 is 12 amino acids long. Trimming took off 2 bases at V and 1 base at J, with 4 bases between the two ends. CDR1 is GTSNPN, CDR2 SVGIG, per germline (reference sequence). The CDR3 bases are TGTGCCTGGAGTTCCGGCACAGATACGCAGTATTTT. It is translated as CAWSSGTDTQYF.

The chain couples TRBV5-1 to TRBJ1-3, with a possible D match to TRBD1 (6 bases). Germline V CDR1 and CDR2: SGHRS, YFSETQ. The CDR3 loop spans 15 amino acids. Trimming pared 7 bases from V and 2 bases from J, leaving 16 bases between. The CDR3 sequence: CASRDGGWAGNTIYF. CDR3 bases: TGCGCCAGCCGTGACGGGGGCTGGGCTGGAAACACCATATATTTT.

This chain joins TRBV6-5 and TRBJ1-5; 8 positions agree with TRBD1. V shed 4 bases, J shed 4 bases, and the junction held 3 bases outside the gene matches. CDR3 length equals 14 residues. Germline V gene data show CDR1 as MNHEY and CDR2 as SVGAGI. The CDR3 protein is CASSSGGGNQPQHF. The CDR3 DNA sequence: TGTGCCAGCAGTTCAGGGGGCGGGAATCAGCCCCAGCATTTT.

The DNA of the CDR3 is TGCGCCAGCAGCTTGGGGGAGGGGCTAACCACTTTCTCCTACGAGCAGTACTTC. The encoded protein is CASSLGEGLTTFSYEQYF. The rearrangement links TRBV5-1 to TRBJ2-7; 7 bases are a match to TRBD2. V trimming: 0 bases; J trimming: 0 bases; junction bases outside the gene matches: 12. Germline assignment: CDR1 SGHRS and CDR2 YFSETQ. This CDR3 comprises 18 residues.

The chain links TRBV30 to TRBJ2-3, with a possible D match to TRBD2 (5 bases). V lost 1 base and J lost 4, with 12 bases in between. This CDR3 region has 14 residues. Germline lookup yields CDR1 GTSNPN and CDR2 SVGIG (reference sequence). This CDR3 reads CAWSGLPGSDTQYF. For the CDR3, the DNA is TGTGCCTGGAGTGGGCTACCGGGATCAGATACGCAGTATTTT.

This clone was recorded only once. V gene TRBV14 combines with J gene TRBJ2-1, with 8 bases identical to TRBD1. Trimming at V came to 4 bases and at J to 2 bases, leaving 4 bases not matched to a gene. Germline loops: CDR1 SGHDN, CDR2 FVKESK. This CDR3 has 15 residues. CDR3 sequence: CASSLQGGPYNEQFF. In nucleotides, the CDR3 is TGTGCCAGCAGCCTACAGGGGGGTCCCTACAATGAGCAGTTCTTC.

This rearrangement joins TRBV19 to TRBJ2-3, with D possibly TRBD1 on 5 matching bases. Trimming removed 7 bases at V and 2 bases at J, with 10 bases between. Looked up from germline, CDR1 is LNHDA and CDR2 is SQIVND (reference sequence). This CDR3 has 13 amino acids. CDR3 sequence (DNA): TGTGCCAGTACAGGGCGCCTCACAGATACGCAGTATTTT. Its translation: CASTGRLTDTQYF.

This chain's CDR3 is CASSLVANINGGELFF. The CDR3 DNA reads as TGCGCCAGCAGCTTGGTGGCCAATATTAACGGCGGGGAGCTGTTTTTT. The V and J genes are TRBV5-1 and TRBJ2-2; D is uncertain. Trimming cost V 0 bases and J 7 bases, with 16 bases left between them. Per germline, CDR1 SGHRS and CDR2 YFSETQ. The CDR3 is 16 amino acids.

The chain joins TRBV7-3 to TRBJ2-5, with D maybe TRBD1 (6 bases). V lost 2 bases to trimming and J lost 3 bases, with 13 bases between them. The CDR3 sequence is 15 residues long. Germline loops: CDR1 SGHTA, CDR2 FQGTGA. Here the CDR3 DNA reads TGTGCCAGCAGCTTATCGTTTAACAGGGAAGAGACCCAGTACTTC. This codes for CASSLSFNREETQYF.

This clone was recorded once. The chain has TRBV7-9 and TRBJ1-1, with unresolved D. Germline-derived CDR1 and CDR2 are SEHNR and FQNEAQ (reference sequence). The CDR3 totals 13 residues. V was clipped by 4 bases and J by 5 bases, with 11 bases between them. CDR3 loop: CASSSYQVTEAFF. As DNA, the CDR3 is TGTGCCAGCAGCTCGTACCAGGTAACTGAAGCTTTCTTT.

The chain has TRBV11-3 and TRBJ2-1; possible D gene TRBD1, 6 bases. Trimming cost V 5 bases and J 6 bases, with 14 bases left between them. The CDR3 runs to 14 residues. CDR1 and CDR2 (germline): SGHNT, YENEEA. The CDR3 coding sequence is TGTGCCAGCAGCCAATCCCGGGACATCAATGAGCAGTTCTTC. Translating it yields CASSQSRDINEQFF.

The V and J genes are TRBV7-9 and TRBJ2-4; D perhaps matches TRBD1 (5 bases). Germline CDR1 and CDR2: SEHNR and FQNEAQ (reference sequence). The V end lost 0 bases, the J end lost 2 bases, and 17 bases lay between the germline ends. The length of the CDR3 is 18 residues. This CDR3 reads CASSLARVGLITKNIQYF. CDR3 in DNA: TGTGCCAGCAGCTTAGCCAGGGTGGGGTTAATAACCAAAAACATTCAGTACTTC.

The J gene is TRBJ2-7, the V gene TRBV28, with a possible D match to TRBD2 (6 bases). Germline V gene data show CDR1 as MDHEN and CDR2 as SYDVKM. V was pared by 5 bases and J by 7 bases, with 15 bases between. This CDR3 has 13 amino acids. CDR3 loop: CASSLSGPGEQYF. The CDR3 nucleotides are TGTGCCAGCAGTCTAAGCGGGCCAGGAGAGCAGTACTTC.

This chain joins TRBV7-8 and TRBJ1-4; TRBD1 is a possible D gene (5 bases). The CDR3 is 13 amino acids. Germline CDR1 and CDR2: SGHVS and FQNEAQ. The V end lost 1 base, the J end lost 13 bases, and 13 bases lay between the germline ends. The CDR3 is CASSLERSGGLFF. Here the CDR3 DNA reads TGTGCCAGCAGCTTAGAACGTTCCGGGGGACTGTTTTTT.